A selection of T cell receptor beta chains follows, all from one sample in a study of cytomegalovirus exposure and HLA in healthy donors. Method: immunoSEQ multiplex PCR; TCRdb's copy keeps in-frame clones and lacks some. This table has fewer than 200,000 clones, more than 70% appearing once. Input material: PBMCs. The receptors come from a woman aged 45-60 years in good health and CMV-seropositive. CDR3s include the opening cysteine and the closing phenylalanine or tryptophan. Fields, in order: CDR3 protein, CDR3 DNA, D gene, J gene, clone size, V gene. The D gene is left open where the match is weak. Clone sizes are given selectively: once, few, many, or a class where the clone is expanded.

CASRRSRGLMNTEAFF	TGTGCCAGCAGACGGTCCAGGGGCTTGATGAACACTGAAGCTTTCTTT	NA	TRBJ1-1	NA	TRBV2
CSSSLGSLETQYF	TGTTCCAGCAGCTTAGGGAGCCTAGAGACCCAGTACTTC	NA	TRBJ2-5	NA	TRBV7-9
CASSPQRDHTDTQYF	TGTGCCAGCAGTCCACAGCGGGACCACACAGATACGCAGTATTTT	TRBD2	TRBJ2-3	NA	TRBV6-5
CASTFGGLWGNQPQHF	TGTGCCAGTACTTTCGGGGGGCTGTGGGGCAATCAGCCCCAGCATTTT	NA	TRBJ1-5	NA	TRBV19
CASSVTGTTEAFF	TGTGCCAGCAGTGTAACAGGGACCACTGAAGCTTTCTTT	NA	TRBJ1-1	once	TRBV11-3
CASSTGLADPAETQYF	TGCGCCAGCAGCACGGGACTGGCCGACCCGGCGGAGACCCAGTACTTC	NA	TRBJ2-5	NA	TRBV5-1
CASSKSGTDHEKLFF	TGTGCCAGCAGCAAATCCGGGACAGATCATGAAAAACTGTTTTTT	TRBD1	TRBJ1-4	NA	TRBV7-2
CAGGVQGTYGYTF	TGTGCCGGCGGAGTACAGGGTACCTATGGCTACACCTTC	NA	TRBJ1-2	NA	TRBV19
CSVDAGAGNTIYF	TGCAGCGTTGACGCAGGGGCTGGAAACACCATATATTTT	NA	TRBJ1-3	few	TRBV29-1
CASSLSLTKENTEAFF	TGTGCCAGCAGCTTATCCTTGACAAAAGAGAACACTGAAGCTTTCTTT	NA	TRBJ1-1	few	TRBV7-9
CASSWDKGSSEKLFF	TGTGCCAGTAGTTGGGACAAGGGGAGTTCTGAAAAACTGTTTTTT	NA	TRBJ1-4	NA	TRBV19
CAIKTLAGGYNEQFF	TGTGCCATCAAAACTCTAGCGGGGGGTTACAATGAGCAGTTCTTC	TRBD2	TRBJ2-1	NA	TRBV10-3
CASSLVPTATGELFF	TGCGCCAGCAGCTTGGTACCGACAGCCACCGGGGAGCTGTTTTTT	NA	TRBJ2-2	NA	TRBV5-1
CASSPGQYNVLTF	TGTGCCAGCAGCCCTGGACAGTACAACGTCCTGACTTTC	NA	TRBJ2-6	NA	TRBV5-4
CASSWEYTEAFF	TGTGCCAGCAGCTGGGAGTACACTGAAGCTTTCTTT	NA	TRBJ1-1	few	TRBV5-4
CASSETFRSYEQYF	TGTGCCAGCAGTGAGACCTTCAGGTCCTACGAGCAGTACTTC	NA	TRBJ2-7	few	TRBV6-1
CASSHRLAGEQETQYF	TGCGCCAGCAGCCATCGACTAGCGGGGGAACAAGAGACCCAGTACTTC	TRBD2	TRBJ2-5	NA	TRBV4-1
CASSVTSPGALSYNEQFF	TGTGCCAGCAGCGTGACTAGCCCGGGGGCTCTCTCCTACAATGAGCAGTTCTTC	NA	TRBJ2-1	few	TRBV9
CASSSTSGVETQYF	TGTGCCAGTAGTAGTACTAGCGGGGTTGAGACCCAGTACTTC	TRBD2	TRBJ2-5	NA	TRBV19
CASSLGPPGGVKTEAFF	TGCGCCAGCAGCCTTGGGCCCCCGGGCGGGGTTAAGACTGAAGCTTTCTTT	NA	TRBJ1-1	NA	TRBV4-3
CASSLEGQLPEQYF	TGTGCCAGCAGTTTGGAGGGCCAATTGCCCGAGCAGTACTTC	NA	TRBJ2-7	NA	TRBV27
CASSQTGIRVGGETQYF	TGTGCCAGCAGCCAAACTGGAATCAGGGTGGGGGGGGAGACCCAGTACTTC	TRBD2	TRBJ2-5	few	TRBV5-4
CASSLILHGDTQYF	TGTGCCAGCAGCCTCATACTCCACGGGGATACGCAGTATTTT	NA	TRBJ2-3	NA	TRBV7-9
CASSLGAGGSYEQYF	TGTGCCAGCAGCTTAGGGGCGGGGGGCTCCTACGAGCAGTACTTC	TRBD2	TRBJ2-7	NA	TRBV7-8
CASRQTGGWTPLHF	TGTGCCAGCAGGCAGACAGGGGGTTGGACACCCCTCCACTTT	TRBD1	TRBJ1-6	NA	TRBV7-2
CASSPTGLAGETQYF	TGTGCCAGCAGCCCGACGGGACTAGCGGGGGAGACCCAGTACTTC	TRBD2	TRBJ2-5	NA	TRBV7-2
CASSITPVGVGTDTQYF	TGTGCCAGTAGTATTACCCCCGTAGGAGTGGGTACAGATACGCAGTATTTT	NA	TRBJ2-3	few	TRBV19
CASYSRNTEAFF	TGTGCCAGTTACAGCCGGAACACTGAAGCTTTCTTT	NA	TRBJ1-1	NA	TRBV19
CASRSGQLNYEQYF	TGTGCCAGCAGAAGTGGGCAGCTGAACTACGAGCAGTACTTC	NA	TRBJ2-7	NA	TRBV6-1
CSVEGTGGPREQYF	TGCAGCGTTGAAGGGACAGGGGGCCCTCGGGAGCAGTACTTC	TRBD1	TRBJ2-7	NA	TRBV29-1
CAMSGNTIYF	TGTGCCATGTCAGGAAACACCATATATTTT	NA	TRBJ1-3	NA	TRBV7-8
CASSDRGLEYDTQYF	TGCGCCAGCAGTGATAGGGGACTAGAGTATGATACGCAGTATTTT	TRBD2	TRBJ2-3	few	TRBV10-1
CASSRPGAGELFF	TGTGCCAGCAGTCGACCAGGGGCCGGGGAGCTGTTTTTT	NA	TRBJ2-2	NA	TRBV28
CASNRGHTDTQYF	TGTGCCAGCAACAGGGGGCACACAGATACGCAGTATTTT	TRBD1	TRBJ2-3	NA	TRBV2
CASSYGGGTYTQYF	TGTGCCAGCAGTTACGGGGGAGGCACATATACGCAGTATTTT	NA	TRBJ2-3	NA	TRBV6-6
CASSPGSHGGYTF	TGTGCCAGCAGCCCGGGGAGTCACGGTGGCTACACCTTC	NA	TRBJ1-2	NA	TRBV25-1
CASSRSDYSYNEQFF	TGTGCCAGCAGCCGATCGGACTACTCCTACAATGAGCAGTTCTTC	NA	TRBJ2-1	NA	TRBV13
CASSLVGQGAQHF	TGTGCCAGCAGCTTGGTGGGACAGGGGGCCCAGCATTTT	TRBD1	TRBJ1-5	NA	TRBV5-6
CASSLRDRGTDTQYF	TGCGCCAGCAGCCTCCGGGACAGGGGGACAGATACGCAGTATTTT	TRBD1	TRBJ2-3	NA	TRBV4-1
CASRPPGQNIYGYTF	TGTGCCAGCAGACCTCCGGGACAGAATATCTATGGCTACACCTTC	TRBD1	TRBJ1-2	NA	TRBV6-5
CASSPTTGVGQPQHF	TGTGCCAGCAGTCCGACGACAGGGGTGGGACAGCCCCAGCATTTT	TRBD1	TRBJ1-5	once	TRBV4-2
CAWNIAGFRTEAFF	TGTGCCTGGAACATAGCTGGATTTCGGACTGAAGCTTTCTTT	NA	TRBJ1-1	NA	TRBV30
CASSLERGLAGSDTQYF	TGCGCCAGCAGCTTGGAAAGGGGACTAGCGGGATCAGATACGCAGTATTTT	TRBD2	TRBJ2-3	NA	TRBV5-1
CATGQVNEKLFF	TGTGCCACGGGACAGGTTAATGAAAAACTGTTTTTT	TRBD1	TRBJ1-4	NA	TRBV19
CASRDRANEKLFF	TGTGCCAGCCGGGACAGGGCGAATGAAAAACTGTTTTTT	TRBD1	TRBJ1-4	once	TRBV19
CASSFGGRGRDNEQFF	TGTGCCAGCAGCTTCGGCGGCAGGGGGAGAGACAATGAGCAGTTCTTC	TRBD1	TRBJ2-1	NA	TRBV5-4
CASSESGEGGGETQYF	TGCGCCAGCAGTGAGTCCGGAGAAGGGGGCGGAGAGACCCAGTACTTC	TRBD1	TRBJ2-5	NA	TRBV10-2
CASSQVHMGFRVREPLHF	TGCGCCAGCAGCCAAGTTCATATGGGATTTCGTGTACGGGAACCCCTCCACTTT	NA	TRBJ1-6	many	TRBV4-1
CASSVGTSGRAETQYF	TGTGCCAGCAGCGTAGGGACTAGCGGGAGGGCAGAGACCCAGTACTTC	TRBD2	TRBJ2-5	few	TRBV9
CASSFAGGGNTEAFF	TGTGCCAGCAGCTTTGCGGGCGGGGGGAACACTGAAGCTTTCTTT	NA	TRBJ1-1	NA	TRBV7-3
CASSVGLAGTYEQYF	TGTGCCAGCAGCGTAGGATTGGCAGGTACCTACGAGCAGTACTTC	NA	TRBJ2-7	few	TRBV9
CASSQQLAGGIYPSTDTQYF	TGTGCCAGCAGCCAACAACTAGCGGGAGGAATCTACCCTAGCACAGATACGCAGTATTTT	TRBD2	TRBJ2-3	NA	TRBV4-2
CASSLASVYYGYTF	TGTGCCAGCAGCTTGGCCTCAGTGTACTATGGCTACACCTTC	NA	TRBJ1-2	NA	TRBV5-4
CASSQPGGEGAEAFF	TGCGCCAGCAGCCAACCAGGGGGCGAAGGGGCTGAAGCTTTCTTT	TRBD1	TRBJ1-1	NA	TRBV4-1
CASSTGGYGYTF	TGTGCCAGCAGCACAGGGGGCTATGGCTACACCTTC	TRBD1	TRBJ1-2	NA	TRBV6-5
CASSQGSGTYNEQFF	TGTGCCAGCAGCCAAGGGTCGGGAACCTACAATGAGCAGTTCTTC	NA	TRBJ2-1	NA	TRBV14
CASSLGHGETQYF	TGCGCCAGCAGCTTAGGACACGGGGAGACCCAGTACTTC	NA	TRBJ2-5	NA	TRBV5-1
CASSPSLTYEQYF	TGTGCCAGCAGTCCTTCACTAACCTACGAGCAGTACTTC	NA	TRBJ2-7	NA	TRBV28
CASSQRTGGINIQYF	TGTGCCAGCAGTCAGCGGACAGGGGGCATCAACATTCAGTACTTC	TRBD1	TRBJ2-4	NA	TRBV6-5